This T cell receptor beta chain was sequenced for a study of PD-L1 blockade in urothelial cancer. The time point here: pretreatment peripheral blood. Only in-frame clones appear in the TCRdb table, and some are missing; sequencing was by immunoSEQ multiplex PCR. Of 90,000 or so clones in the sample, around 90% were seen once. V lost 5 bases to trimming and J lost 8 bases; unmatched junction nucleotides: 2. This CDR3 region has 13 residues. Germline V gives CDR1 SGHTA, CDR2 FQGTGA. Specimen: PBMCs, collected around atezolizumab (anti-PD-L1) treatment. This clonotype was obtained from a man aged 55 to 70 with urothelial cancer. The chain carries TRBV7-3 and TRBJ1-4; TRBD1 aligns across 10 bases. CDR3 sequence reads: CASSRDRGEKLFF. The CDR3 DNA reads TGTGCCAGCAGCCGGGACAGGGGCGAAAAACTGTTTTTT.